Listed below are T cell receptor beta chains from one sample, sequenced in a study of CD8+ T cells in alopecia areata. Clones were sequenced by immunoSEQ multiplex PCR, and TCRdb holds only the in-frame ones, with some missing. The repertoire holds about 110,000 clones, with about 83% as singletons. This sample comprised CD8+ T cells sorted from blood, obtained at week 24, from a patient treated with tofacitinib. The source is a human donor with alopecia areata. The CDR3 runs from the conserved cysteine through the conserved F or W. The D gene is left open where the match is weak. Rows give clone size only sometimes, using once, few, many, or a class for an expanded clone.

CDR3 protein | CDR3 DNA | D gene | J gene | V gene | clone size
CARVRSNKVYEQYF | TGTGCCCGCGTCCGGTCAAATAAGGTCTACGAGCAGTACTTC | . | TRBJ2-7 | TRBV30 | .
CASSLARARAGELFF | TGTGCCAGCAGCCTAGCCAGGGCGCGGGCCGGGGAGCTGTTTTTT | . | TRBJ2-2 | TRBV7-8 | .
CASSEWGGTEAFF | TGTGCCAGCAGTGAATGGGGGGGTACTGAAGCTTTCTTT | . | TRBJ1-1 | TRBV25-1 | .
CASSPSGGSGANVLTF | TGCGCCAGCAGCCCTTCAGGGGGCTCTGGGGCCAACGTCCTGACTTTC | TRBD1 | TRBJ2-6 | TRBV4-1 | .
CASSSGTGDEKLFF | TGCGCCAGCAGCTCCGGGACAGGTGATGAAAAACTGTTTTTT | TRBD1 | TRBJ1-4 | TRBV4-1 | .
CASSPGQANTEAFF | TGTGCCAGTAGCCCAGGACAGGCTAACACTGAAGCTTTCTTT | TRBD1 | TRBJ1-1 | TRBV19 | .
CASSYSGTYEQYF | TGTGCCAGCAGTTACTCAGGGACCTACGAGCAGTACTTC | . | TRBJ2-7 | TRBV6-5 | .
CASSTNPPNQPQHF | TGTGCCAGCAGCACCAACCCGCCGAATCAGCCCCAGCATTTT | . | TRBJ1-5 | TRBV6-5 | .
CASSLAMGRHTEAFF | TGTGCCAGCAGCTTGGCCATGGGTAGGCACACTGAAGCTTTCTTT | . | TRBJ1-1 | TRBV5-5 | .
CASSLAGGPGYNEQFF | TGTGCCAGCAGCTTAGCGGGGGGGCCCGGGTACAATGAGCAGTTCTTC | . | TRBJ2-1 | TRBV7-2 | .
CAWSAGTGAADTQYF | TGTGCCTGGAGTGCCGGGACAGGGGCAGCAGATACGCAGTATTTT | TRBD1 | TRBJ2-3 | TRBV30 | .
CSVVSTDSYEQYF | TGCAGCGTTGTTTCGACAGATTCCTACGAGCAGTACTTC | . | TRBJ2-7 | TRBV29-1 | .
CASSLGVPGQVDGYTF | TGCGCCAGCAGCTTGGGCGTCCCGGGACAGGTCGATGGCTACACCTTC | TRBD1 | TRBJ1-2 | TRBV5-1 | .
CASSPRGRGETEAFF | TGTGCCAGTAGTCCTCGCGGGAGGGGCGAGACTGAAGCTTTCTTT | . | TRBJ1-1 | TRBV19 | .
CASSLYGVSTAYEQYF | TGTGCCAGCAGTTTATACGGGGTTAGTACTGCCTACGAGCAGTACTTC | . | TRBJ2-7 | TRBV27 | .
CASSQANPERGNAGELFF | TGTGCCAGCAGCCAAGCAAATCCGGAGAGGGGGAACGCCGGGGAGCTGTTTTTT | . | TRBJ2-2 | TRBV4-2 | once
CASNGGQGIYNEQFF | TGTGCCAGCAACGGGGGACAGGGGATTTACAATGAGCAGTTCTTC | TRBD1 | TRBJ2-1 | TRBV6-1 | .
CAWRLGTYEQYF | TGTGCCTGGAGGTTGGGGACCTACGAGCAGTACTTC | . | TRBJ2-7 | TRBV30 | .
CASSLGIMADTQYF | TGTGCCAGCAGTTTGGGGATCATGGCAGATACGCAGTATTTT | . | TRBJ2-3 | TRBV27 | .
CASTTGLAYEQYF | TGTGCCAGCACGACAGGGTTAGCCTACGAGCAGTACTTC | TRBD1 | TRBJ2-7 | TRBV6-1 | .
CASLSRVEAPYEQYF | TGTGCCAGCCTATCGCGGGTTGAAGCCCCCTACGAGCAGTACTTC | . | TRBJ2-7 | TRBV7-6 | .
CASRIWAGGGDTQYF | TGTGCCAGCAGGATTTGGGCGGGAGGGGGCGATACGCAGTATTTT | TRBD2 | TRBJ2-3 | TRBV7-2 | .
CASSQGLGGYEQYF | TGCGCCAGCAGCCAGGGACTAGGGGGGTACGAGCAGTACTTC | TRBD2 | TRBJ2-7 | TRBV4-3 | once
CASSQGAFTGNTIYF | TGTGCCAGCAGCCAGGGGGCGTTTACTGGAAACACCATATATTTT | TRBD1 | TRBJ1-3 | TRBV2 | once
CASSGQGPNTGELFF | TGTGCCAGCAGCGGACAGGGACCGAACACCGGGGAGCTGTTTTTT | TRBD1 | TRBJ2-2 | TRBV7-9 | once
CASSPPALDPPEQYF | TGTGCCAGCAGCCCCCCGGCGCTTGACCCTCCCGAGCAGTACTTC | . | TRBJ2-7 | TRBV11-2 | .
CASSPSLATGELFF | TGTGCCAGCAGTCCCTCATTGGCCACCGGGGAGCTGTTTTTT | . | TRBJ2-2 | TRBV6-1 | few
CASSIIEDQETQYF | TGTGCCAGTAGTATTATAGAGGACCAAGAGACCCAGTACTTC | . | TRBJ2-5 | TRBV19 | .
CASTSGRTGGNEQYF | TGTGCCAGTACCTCCGGACGGACAGGTGGAAACGAGCAGTACTTC | TRBD1 | TRBJ2-7 | TRBV19 | .
CASSLVGVSYNEQFF | TGTGCCAGCAGCTTGGTGGGGGTCTCCTACAATGAGCAGTTCTTC | . | TRBJ2-1 | TRBV7-9 | .
CASSLTGATGELFF | TGTGCCAGCAGTTTAACGGGCGCCACCGGGGAGCTGTTTTTT | . | TRBJ2-2 | TRBV27 | once
CASSTDGNPYNEQFF | TGTGCCAGTAGTACCGACGGGAATCCCTACAATGAGCAGTTCTTC | . | TRBJ2-1 | TRBV19 | .
CASSIVGTAYEQYF | TGTGCCAGTAGTATAGTTGGCACCGCCTACGAGCAGTACTTC | . | TRBJ2-7 | TRBV19 | few
CASSYSNSGGEQFF | TGTGCCAGCAGTTACTCGAACTCAGGTGGTGAGCAGTTCTTC | . | TRBJ2-1 | TRBV6-6 | once
CSALLGYEQYF | TGCAGCGCCCTCCTGGGCTACGAGCAGTACTTC | . | TRBJ2-7 | TRBV29-1 | once
CASSLRAGELTDTQYF | TGTGCCAGCAGCTTACGAGCGGGGGAGCTCACAGATACGCAGTATTTT | TRBD2 | TRBJ2-3 | TRBV7-8 | few
CAWSQGLISYEQYF | TGTGCCTGGAGCCAAGGACTGATTTCCTACGAGCAGTACTTC | . | TRBJ2-7 | TRBV30 | few
CASSFGSWRGYTF | TGTGCCAGCAGTTTCGGGTCCTGGAGGGGCTACACCTTC | . | TRBJ1-2 | TRBV27 | .
CASSYRRGAEAFF | TGTGCCAGCAGTTACAGGAGAGGGGCTGAAGCTTTCTTT | . | TRBJ1-1 | TRBV6-5 | .
CASSEGDYRYVNTEAFF | TGTGCCAGCAGTGAAGGGGATTATAGGTACGTGAACACTGAAGCTTTCTTT | . | TRBJ1-1 | TRBV6-1 | .
CASSLAGNTEAFF | TGTGCCAGCAGCTTGGCGGGGAACACTGAAGCTTTCTTT | . | TRBJ1-1 | TRBV5-6 | .
CASRRSHEQYF | TGTGCCAGCAGGAGGAGCCACGAGCAGTACTTC | . | TRBJ2-7 | TRBV2 | once
CASSQGGPQYF | TGTGCCAGCAGCCAGGGGGGCCCGCAGTATTTT | . | TRBJ2-3 | TRBV14 | .
CASSGGGAGDTQYF | TGTGCCAGCAGCGGTGGAGGGGCTGGAGATACGCAGTATTTT | . | TRBJ2-3 | TRBV9 | once
CASSYSADSNQPQHF | TGTGCCAGCAGTTACTCGGCGGACAGCAATCAGCCCCAGCATTTT | . | TRBJ1-5 | TRBV6-5 | .
CASWENTDTQYF | TGTGCCAGTTGGGAGAACACAGATACGCAGTATTTT | . | TRBJ2-3 | TRBV6-6 | .
CASSYTGTGIYYEQYF | TGTGCCAGCAGTTACACAGGGACAGGGATTTACTACGAGCAGTACTTC | TRBD1 | TRBJ2-7 | TRBV6-5 | once
CASSRDSFYEQYF | TGCGCCAGCAGCCGAGACTCCTTCTACGAGCAGTACTTC | . | TRBJ2-7 | TRBV4-3 | .
CASSEAGVSSTNEKLFF | TGTGCCAGCAGTGAAGCAGGGGTGTCATCAACTAATGAAAAACTGTTTTTT | . | TRBJ1-4 | TRBV2 | .
CSVDQGVEETQYF | TGCAGCGTCGACCAGGGGGTTGAAGAGACCCAGTACTTC | TRBD1 | TRBJ2-5 | TRBV29-1 | .